Listed below are T cell receptor beta chains from one sample, sequenced in a study of T cells in Graves' hyperthyroidism and ophthalmopathy. MiXCR, run by TCRdb on the multiplex PCR reads, gives a single entry per CDR3 protein. Found here are approximately 700,000 distinct CDR3 sequences, 40% to 55% of them singletons; the top ten hold less than 9%. Sequenced material: peripheral blood or thyroid tissue (not recorded which). All receptors derive from an adult man with Graves' disease, either hyperthyroidism or ophthalmopathy (not recorded which). The CDR3 runs from the conserved cysteine through the conserved F or W. D genes are given only for firm matches. A clone size is listed for some rows: how often the clone was seen (once, few, many), or a class if it is expanded.

size,J,V,D,CDR3,DNA
.,TRBJ2-2,TRBV7-3,.,CASRKTGSGGPTNTGELFF,TGTGCCAGCAGAAAAACAGGGTCCGGGGGACCCACGAACACCGGGGAGCTGTTTTTT
.,TRBJ1-1,TRBV12-3/TRBV12-4,.,CASSLGWAATEAFF,TGTGCCAGCAGTTTAGGCTGGGCCGCCACTGAAGCTTTCTTT
.,TRBJ1-4,TRBV4-1,.,CASSQEESTNEKLFF,TGCGCCAGCAGCCAAGAAGAGTCGACTAATGAAAAACTGTTTTTT
.,TRBJ1-4,TRBV12-3/TRBV12-4,TRBD1,CASSFLSPDRAGKLFF,TGTGCCAGCAGTTTCCTCTCGCCGGACAGGGCCGGGAAACTGTTTTTT
.,TRBJ2-7,TRBV7-9,TRBD2,CASSPGSGREQYF,TGTGCCAGCAGCCCAGGGAGCGGGAGGGAGCAGTACTTC
.,TRBJ1-6,TRBV20-1,TRBD1,CSARATETTGVRSPLHF,TGCAGTGCTAGAGCAACGGAGACGACAGGGGTGCGGTCACCCCTCCACTTT
.,TRBJ2-2,TRBV12-3/TRBV12-4,TRBD2,CASSLFGGGVTGELFF,TGTGCCAGCAGTTTATTTGGCGGGGGGGTCACCGGGGAGCTGTTTTTT
.,TRBJ1-4,TRBV24-1,.,CATSDLGTEKLFF,TGTGCCACCAGTGATTTGGGTACTGAAAAACTGTTTTTT
many,TRBJ1-3,TRBV9,.,CASGGNTIYF,TGTGCCAGCGGAGGAAACACCATATATTTT
few,TRBJ2-7,TRBV7-9,.,CASSLGVGDESNYEQYF,TGTGCCAGCAGCTTAGGGGTCGGGGACGAGAGCAACTACGAGCAGTACTTC
.,TRBJ2-5,TRBV7-2,.,CASSLSAGAAQETQYF,TGTGCCAGCAGCTTATCTGCGGGGGCGGCACAGGAGACCCAGTACTTC
many,TRBJ2-5,TRBV29-1,.,CSVDSAVGQETQYF,TGCAGCGTCGACAGCGCGGTTGGCCAAGAGACCCAGTACTTC
.,TRBJ1-5,TRBV2,.,CASSPLTNQPQHF,TGTGCCAGCAGTCCATTAACAAATCAGCCCCAGCATTTT
once,TRBJ2-7,TRBV24-1,.,CATSERTGISYEQYF,TGTGCCACCAGTGAAAGAACCGGGATATCCTACGAGCAGTACTTC
many,TRBJ2-5,TRBV9,TRBD2,CASSVERELGTQYF,TGTGCCAGCAGCGTAGAGCGGGAGCTCGGGACCCAGTACTTC
many,TRBJ1-2,TRBV24-1,TRBD1,CATSDWTGNGYTF,TGTGCCACCAGTGATTGGACAGGGAATGGCTACACCTTC
many,TRBJ1-2,TRBV12-3/TRBV12-4,.,CASSLTGFYGYTF,TGTGCCAGCAGTTTAACAGGGTTCTATGGCTACACCTTC
.,TRBJ2-3,TRBV14,.,CANSHKPGNTQYF,TGTGCCAACAGCCATAAACCCGGAAATACGCAGTATTTT
.,TRBJ1-1,TRBV7-8,.,CASSFLQTLNTEAFF,TGTGCCAGCAGCTTCCTTCAAACATTAAACACTGAAGCTTTCTTT
.,TRBJ1-2,TRBV29-1,.,CSVAKSGTSNYGYTF,TGCAGCGTGGCTAAGAGTGGGACATCAAACTATGGCTACACCTTC
many,TRBJ1-1,TRBV10-3,.,CAISESNGANTEAFF,TGTGCCATCAGTGAGTCGAACGGAGCGAACACTGAAGCTTTCTTT
.,TRBJ1-4,TRBV25-1,.,CASLGGPNEKLFF,TGTGCCAGCTTAGGGGGGCCTAATGAAAAACTGTTTTTT
.,TRBJ2-5,TRBV2,.,CASRAPGGQETQYF,TGTGCCAGCAGGGCCCCCGGAGGGCAGGAGACCCAGTACTTC
few,TRBJ2-7,TRBV19,.,CASSSRPPTGSSYEQYF,TGTGCCAGTAGTTCCCGACCCCCGACAGGTTCCTCCTACGAGCAGTACTTC
.,TRBJ1-6,TRBV10-2,.,CASCEGGGKGYSPLHF,TGCGCCAGCTGTGAAGGTGGAGGGAAGGGGTATTCACCCCTCCACTTT
.,TRBJ2-2,TRBV7-6,.,CASIQGNTGELFF,TGTGCCAGCATCCAGGGGAACACCGGGGAGCTGTTTTTT
many,TRBJ1-6,TRBV20-1,.,CSAPAGRGSPLHF,TGCAGTGCGCCCGCGGGGAGAGGTTCACCCCTCCACTTT
many,TRBJ1-3,TRBV29-1,.,CSVEDPGSGNTIYF,TGCAGCGTTGAAGATCCCGGCTCTGGAAACACCATATATTTT
few,TRBJ1-2,TRBV5-1,.,CASSLSSGDKNGYTF,TGCGCCAGCAGCTTGAGTTCAGGGGATAAGAATGGCTACACCTTC
.,TRBJ1-6,TRBV6-1,.,CAGSNANSPLHF,TGTGCCGGCAGTAACGCAAATTCACCCCTCCACTTT
once,TRBJ1-5,TRBV5-1,TRBD1,CASSLGTGDLNQPQHF,TGCGCCAGCAGCTTGGGGACAGGGGACCTTAATCAGCCCCAGCATTTT
many,TRBJ1-5,TRBV7-6,TRBD1,CASSLGRGRNQPQHF,TGTGCCAGCAGCTTAGGCAGGGGGCGTAATCAGCCCCAGCATTTT
.,TRBJ1-5,TRBV2,.,CASSWDTHQPQHF,TGTGCCAGCAGTTGGGACACCCATCAGCCCCAGCATTTT
.,TRBJ2-7,TRBV10-3,TRBD1,CATSDPDRVNEQYF,TGTGCCACCAGTGACCCGGACAGGGTGAACGAGCAGTACTTC
.,TRBJ2-5,TRBV6-4,.,CASSDGGARQETQYF,TGTGCCAGCAGTGACGGGGGGGCGCGGCAAGAGACCCAGTACTTC
.,TRBJ1-1,TRBV12-3/TRBV12-4,.,CASRTLGRFGTEAFF,TGTGCCAGCAGGACCCTAGGACGGTTTGGCACTGAAGCTTTCTTT
many,TRBJ1-5,TRBV10-3,TRBD1,CATRDRVNEGNQPQHF,TGTGCCACCCGGGACAGGGTAAACGAGGGCAATCAGCCCCAGCATTTT
few,TRBJ1-5,TRBV12-3/TRBV12-4,.,CASSLEAFYQPQHF,TGTGCCAGCAGTTTAGAGGCGTTTTATCAGCCCCAGCATTTT
.,TRBJ1-2,TRBV20-1,TRBD1,CSARFPDRAYGYTF,TGCAGTGCTAGATTCCCAGACAGGGCCTATGGCTACACCTTC
.,TRBJ1-2,TRBV11-2,.,CASSLQQFTNYGYTF,TGTGCCAGCAGCTTGCAACAGTTTACAAACTATGGCTACACCTTC
.,TRBJ1-6,TRBV7-8,TRBD1,CASSQNRGRTYNSPLHF,TGTGCCAGCAGTCAAAACAGGGGGCGAACATATAATTCACCCCTCCACTTT
.,TRBJ1-2,TRBV15,.,CATSSQAGGEGYTF,TGTGCCACCAGCAGCCAAGCCGGGGGGGAAGGCTACACCTTC
.,TRBJ1-2,TRBV7-9,TRBD1,CASEPDRGLYGYTF,TGTGCCAGCGAACCCGACAGGGGGCTCTATGGCTACACCTTC
.,TRBJ1-5,TRBV20-1,TRBD1,CSAEGQIDQPQHF,TGCAGTGCAGAGGGACAGATCGATCAGCCCCAGCATTTT
many,TRBJ2-7,TRBV20-1,TRBD1,CSALLDRGHSIYEQYF,TGCAGTGCCCTTCTGGACAGGGGGCATTCCATCTACGAGCAGTACTTC
.,TRBJ1-1,TRBV20-1,TRBD1,CSARAPWTGRDTEAFF,TGCAGTGCTAGAGCTCCTTGGACAGGTAGGGACACTGAAGCTTTCTTT
.,TRBJ2-5,TRBV20-1,TRBD2,CSARGLAVGETQYF,TGCAGTGCTAGGGGACTAGCGGTCGGAGAGACCCAGTACTTC
.,TRBJ2-5,TRBV7-6,.,CASGLTHGDGTQYF,TGTGCCAGCGGCTTAACTCACGGGGACGGGACCCAGTACTTC
.,TRBJ2-3,TRBV7-3,TRBD1,CASSRTGGSTDTQYF,TGTGCCAGCAGTCGGACAGGGGGCTCTACAGATACGCAGTATTTT
.,TRBJ1-2,TRBV5-5,TRBD1,CASTYQGTGTYYGYTF,TGTGCCAGCACTTATCAAGGGACAGGGACTTACTATGGCTACACCTTC
.,TRBJ1-2,TRBV29-1,TRBD1,CQQRRTGTAYGYTF,TGCCAGCAGCGTAGAACCGGGACAGCTTATGGCTACACCTTC
.,TRBJ2-7,TRBV7-2,.,CASSLATIGTAYEQYF,TGTGCCAGCAGCTTAGCGACGATTGGGACTGCCTACGAGCAGTACTTC
few,TRBJ2-6,TRBV20-1,.,CSARDRSGPSGANVLTF,TGCAGTGCTAGAGATCGCTCGGGACCTTCTGGGGCCAACGTCCTGACTTTC
.,TRBJ1-1,TRBV9,.,CASSQVRGRATEAFF,TGCGCCAGCAGCCAAGTAAGGGGAAGGGCCACTGAAGCTTTCTTT
.,TRBJ1-3,TRBV5-1,.,CASSIGLNSGNTIYF,TGCGCCAGCAGCATCGGACTGAACTCTGGAAACACCATATATTTT
.,TRBJ2-5,TRBV3-1,.,CASSKKVQETQYF,TGTGCCAGCAGCAAGAAGGTCCAAGAGACCCAGTACTTC